This T cell receptor beta chain was identified during a study of response to subunit inactivated influenza vaccine. This CDR3 comprises 14 residues. Germline assignment: CDR1 MNHEY and CDR2 SVGAGI. V was shortened by 2 bases and J by 0 bases, with 7 bases between the two germline ends. This clonotype occurred a few times. Its antigen is undetermined. Using its own MiXCR run on the RT-PCR reads, TCRdb lists one record per CDR3 protein. The data show fewer than 250,000 distinct CDR3 sequences, roughly an eighth seen once. The study, taken as a whole, reports: Authors suggested each seasonal influenza vaccination recruits few new T cells.

The rearrangement uses TRBV6-5 and TRBJ1-1; D is ambiguous. The receptor was isolated from a man aged 50 or older who received an inactivated influenza vaccine. Sequenced here: CD8+ T cells sorted from PBMCs, sampled more than 4 days after vaccination. The CDR3 region is CASSYNGMNTEAFF. Written as DNA, the CDR3 is TGTGCCAGCAGTTACAATGGGATGAACACTGAAGCTTTCTTT.